These T cell receptor beta chains were read from a single sample in a study of blood T cell repertoires in COVID-19. Repertoires were generated with immunoSEQ multiplex PCR, while TCRdb's copy carries only in-frame clones and drops some. The sample contains hundreds of thousands of clones, about 85% of which appear only once. The sample comprised peripheral blood. These receptor sequences come from a woman younger than 35 who had recovered from COVID-19. The CDR3 runs from the conserved cysteine through the conserved F or W. Fields, in order: J gene, clone size, D gene, V gene, CDR3 DNA, CDR3 protein. The D gene is left open where the match is weak. Clone size appears in some rows only: once, few, many, or a class for an expanded clone.

TRBJ1-2,NA,NA,TRBV24-1,TGTGCCACCAGTGATGAGGCCTACTATGGCTACACCTTC,CATSDEAYYGYTF
TRBJ2-5,NA,NA,TRBV21-1,TGTGCCAGCAGCAAAGTCGGGACAGAGGGAGAGACCCAGTACTTC,CASSKVGTEGETQYF
TRBJ2-1,once,TRBD2,TRBV15,TGTGCCACCAGCAGGGGGGGGACTAGAATGTTCTTC,CATSRGGTRMFF
TRBJ2-1,NA,TRBD2,TRBV7-8,TGTGCCAACAGCTTACTAGCGGGACCGAGCTCCTACAATGAGCAGTTCTTC,CANSLLAGPSSYNEQFF
TRBJ2-4,NA,NA,TRBV5-4,TGTGCCAGCAGGGGAGCGGAGGGTAACATTCAGTACTTC,CASRGAEGNIQYF
TRBJ2-7,NA,TRBD1,TRBV7-8,TGTGCCAGCGTAGGACAGGGGGGTTACGAGCAGTACTTC,CASVGQGGYEQYF
TRBJ2-3,NA,NA,TRBV7-8,TGTGCCAGCAGCTTAGGGGAGCCTCGGAGGGGAGATACGCAGTATTTT,CASSLGEPRRGDTQYF
TRBJ2-5,few,NA,TRBV11-2,TGTGCCAGCAGCTTAGATGGGGCAGGGGCGGGAGAGACCCAGTACTTC,CASSLDGAGAGETQYF
TRBJ2-5,NA,NA,TRBV5-4,TGTGCCAGCAGCTTGTACCTAGCGGCTCAAGGGGGGGAGACCCAGTACTTC,CASSLYLAAQGGETQYF
TRBJ2-7,NA,TRBD2,TRBV5-6,TGTGCCAGCAGCTTGGGGCTAGCGGGACCCTACGAGCAGTACTTC,CASSLGLAGPYEQYF
TRBJ2-3,NA,NA,TRBV5-1,TGCGCCAGCAGCTTGGTTGGAGCAGATACGCAGTATTTT,CASSLVGADTQYF
TRBJ2-7,NA,TRBD2,TRBV3-1/TRBV3-2,TGTGCCAGCAGCCACCCGGGACTAGCAGTCTACGAGCAGTACTTC,CASSHPGLAVYEQYF
TRBJ1-5,once,TRBD1,TRBV5-4,TGTGCCAGCAGCTTGGAGGACAGGGGACGAGAAAACAATCAGCCCCAGCATTTT,CASSLEDRGRENNQPQHF
TRBJ1-4,once,NA,TRBV3-1/TRBV3-2,TGTGCCAGCAGCCAAGCGTCGTTGCGGGGGCGATTTGAAAAACTGTTTTTT,CASSQASLRGRFEKLFF
TRBJ1-5,NA,NA,TRBV15,TGTGCCACCAGTTGGCCCGGGATTCGTCAGCCCCAGCATTTT,CATSWPGIRQPQHF
TRBJ1-6,NA,NA,TRBV6-5,TGTGCCAGCAGTTACTCCAGGGGCCTAAATTCACCCCTCCACTTT,CASSYSRGLNSPLHF
TRBJ2-1,NA,TRBD2,TRBV19,TGTGCCAGTAGAATAGCGGGAGGGAGCTCCTACAATGAGCAGTTCTTC,CASRIAGGSSYNEQFF
TRBJ1-1,NA,NA,TRBV9,TGTGCCAGCAACCTTCAGGGTGGGAACACTGAAGCTTTCTTT,CASNLQGGNTEAFF
TRBJ1-2,NA,NA,TRBV7-2,TGTGCCAGCAGCCCTTTTAATCCTCGGGAGAACTATGGCTACACCTTC,CASSPFNPRENYGYTF
TRBJ1-5,NA,TRBD1,TRBV6-5,TGTGCCAGCAGTCCCTACGGACAGGTACTTCAGCCCCAGCATTTT,CASSPYGQVLQPQHF
TRBJ2-1,NA,TRBD2,TRBV27,TGTGCCAGCAGTCCGGGACTAGCGAACTACAATGAGCAGTTCTTC,CASSPGLANYNEQFF